This TCR beta chain was captured in a study of blood T cell repertoires in COVID-19. The method was immunoSEQ multiplex PCR; TCRdb's version includes in-frame clones alone and lacks a portion of them. The sample lists 54,000 or so clones, about four fifths seen once, with 9.5% to 13% in the top ten. Patients in Seattle were enrolled during active infection, then followed longitudinally. The sequence came from an older man with COVID-19, enrolled during active disease. The sequenced sample was peripheral blood.

The CDR3 coding sequence is TGTGCCAGCAGTCCCCCCTTGACAGGGTGGACTGAAGCTTTCTTT. This encodes CASSPPLTGWTEAFF. This chain uses TRBV28 with TRBJ1-1, with 7 bases identical to TRBD1. With V trimmed by 5 bases and J by 5 bases, 11 bases remained unmatched. This CDR3 is built from 15 residues. Germline CDR1 reads MDHEN; CDR2 reads SYDVKM.